This is a list of T cell receptor beta chains from one sample in a study of cytomegalovirus exposure and HLA in healthy donors. The protocol was immunoSEQ multiplex PCR, while the TCRdb copy is restricted to in-frame clones and leaves out a portion. The table records about 160,000 clones, about four fifths of them present only once. The sequenced sample consisted of PBMCs. Receptors originate from a man aged 25-45 years in good health and CMV-seronegative. The CDR3 runs from the conserved cysteine through the conserved F or W. Each record gives: J gene, clone size, V gene, D gene, CDR3 protein, CDR3 DNA. D genes are given only for firm matches. Expanded clones get a size class; other rows say once, few or many, or leave the size out.

TRBJ2-3	few	TRBV7-3	TRBD2	CASKRDAGADTQYF	TGTGCCAGCAAACGGGATGCGGGAGCGGATACGCAGTATTTT
TRBJ1-2	NA	TRBV28	NA	CASGPMSYGYTF	TGTGCCAGCGGGCCCATGAGCTATGGCTACACCTTC
TRBJ1-1	NA	TRBV11-2	NA	CASSLVRTEAFF	TGTGCCAGCAGCTTAGTGCGGACTGAAGCTTTCTTT
TRBJ1-5	once	TRBV30	TRBD1	CAYSPQGDQPQHF	TGTGCCTACTCACCCCAGGGGGATCAGCCCCAGCATTTT
TRBJ2-1	NA	TRBV7-2	NA	CASSPLPSINEQFF	TGTGCCAGCAGCCCCCTCCCTAGTATCAATGAGCAGTTCTTC
TRBJ2-7	NA	TRBV7-9	NA	CASGQVREQYF	TGTGCCAGCGGCCAGGTCCGCGAGCAGTACTTC
TRBJ2-3	NA	TRBV7-6	NA	CASSLGAQDTQYF	TGTGCCAGCAGCTTAGGGGCCCAAGATACGCAGTATTTT
TRBJ1-1	NA	TRBV19	NA	CASTLGVTEAFF	TGTGCCAGTACCCTAGGGGTTACTGAAGCTTTCTTT
TRBJ2-3	NA	TRBV7-9	TRBD2	CASSPTSGTDTQYF	TGTGCCAGCAGCCCTACTAGCGGCACAGATACGCAGTATTTT
TRBJ1-1	many	TRBV5-1	NA	CASSPYDSNTEAFF	TGCGCCAGCAGCCCCTACGACAGCAACACTGAAGCTTTCTTT
TRBJ2-7	few	TRBV4-1	NA	CASSQLGNPAGSEQYF	TGCGCCAGCAGCCAACTCGGGAACCCGGCGGGGAGCGAGCAGTACTTC